The source of this TCR beta chain is a study of blood T cell repertoires in COVID-19. Overall study: Samples representing acute and convalescent COVID-19 were sourced from the United States, Italy and Spain. T cells, B-cell-depleted T cells, or PBMCs provided the cDNA or gDNA that served as material.

Participants came from roughly 23 US areas, aged about 18 to 89 years. Participants' own reports of clinical history determined their cohort assignment. CDR1 SGHRS and CDR2 YFSETQ come from the germline V gene. The V and J ends lost 4 bases and 7 bases, in that order; junction bases with no gene match: 9. This CDR3 is built from 16 residues. Assay used: immunoSEQ multiplex PCR; TCRdb lists only in-frame clones, some missing. Here the sample spans about 140,000 clones, roughly 79% being singletons. The chain couples TRBV5-1 to TRBJ1-4; 11 positions match TRBD1. Sequences were obtained from PBMCs or T cells enriched from blood (not recorded which). The source is a woman in her fifties or sixties who had recovered from COVID-19. The CDR3 here is CASSAIRTGGGEKLFF. As DNA, the CDR3 is TGCGCCAGCAGCGCGATACGGACAGGGGGCGGTGAAAAACTGTTTTTT.